The rows below give T cell receptor beta chains drawn from one sample of a study of T cell responses to AZD1222 COVID-19 vaccine. Using immunoSEQ multiplex PCR, the repertoire was profiled, and TCRdb retains in-frame clones only, with some absent. The sample consists of about 69,000 clones, 83% of them appearing once. Source: peripheral blood, taken 28 days after the second AZD1222 dose. These receptors came from an adult who received the AZD1222 COVID-19 vaccine. Both conserved end residues are part of each CDR3. The D gene is left open where the match is weak.

J,D,V,length,CDR3
TRBJ2-1,TRBD1,TRBV25-1,15,CASSVQGASYNEQFF
TRBJ2-1,NA,TRBV24-1,14,CATSEAHREGEQFF
TRBJ1-3,NA,TRBV11-2,16,CASSSLKTGVGNTIYF
TRBJ1-2,TRBD1,TRBV27,13,CASGQGVAYGYTF
TRBJ2-3,TRBD2,TRBV19,17,CASSIVPSGGVTDTQYF
TRBJ2-5,TRBD2,TRBV5-1,15,CASSTQRERWETQYF
TRBJ1-2,TRBD1,TRBV14,14,CASSQETGDYGYTF
TRBJ2-3,NA,TRBV5-4,14,CASSFGPDTDTQYF
TRBJ2-1,NA,TRBV7-8,12,CASSPSPNEQFF
TRBJ2-7,TRBD2,TRBV7-9,15,CASSSAGGRYYEQYF
TRBJ1-2,TRBD1,TRBV19,16,CASSLRRDREDYGYTF
TRBJ1-6,TRBD1,TRBV5-1,15,CASSLTGQLNSPLHF
TRBJ2-5,TRBD2,TRBV7-2,14,CASRRSGGVETQYF
TRBJ1-2,NA,TRBV3-1/TRBV3-2,16,CASSQGGTGIGYGYTF
TRBJ2-5,NA,TRBV3-1/TRBV3-2,15,CASSQDSSAGETQYF
TRBJ1-2,NA,TRBV3-1/TRBV3-2,11,CASSQANGYTF
TRBJ1-2,NA,TRBV2,15,CASSEALRELGGYTF
TRBJ2-7,NA,TRBV12-3/TRBV12-4,13,CASSTTGSREQYF
TRBJ2-1,TRBD2,TRBV29-1,14,CSVGFGGGYNEQFF
TRBJ2-2,NA,TRBV6-5,13,CASSWGATGELFF
TRBJ2-1,NA,TRBV5-4,16,CASSLPGLSSYNEQFF
TRBJ1-1,NA,TRBV11-3,14,CASSFKGGATEAFF
TRBJ1-2,NA,TRBV10-2,15,CASSDASPQYYGYTF
TRBJ1-1,NA,TRBV11-1,14,CASSLEGRGTEAFF
TRBJ2-3,TRBD2,TRBV5-1,14,CASRLAGVPDTQYF